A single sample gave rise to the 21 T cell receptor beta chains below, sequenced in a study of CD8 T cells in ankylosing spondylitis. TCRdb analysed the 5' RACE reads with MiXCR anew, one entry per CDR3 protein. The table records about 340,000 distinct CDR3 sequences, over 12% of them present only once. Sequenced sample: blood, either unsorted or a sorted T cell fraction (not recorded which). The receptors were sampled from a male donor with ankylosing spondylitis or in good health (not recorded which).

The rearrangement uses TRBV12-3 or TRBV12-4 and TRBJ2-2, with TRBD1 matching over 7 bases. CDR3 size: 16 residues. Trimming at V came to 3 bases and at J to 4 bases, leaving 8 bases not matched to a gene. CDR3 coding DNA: TGTGCCAGCAGTTTTTCCCGCAGGGGGAGCACCGGGGAGCTGTTTTTT. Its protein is CASSFSRRGSTGELFF.

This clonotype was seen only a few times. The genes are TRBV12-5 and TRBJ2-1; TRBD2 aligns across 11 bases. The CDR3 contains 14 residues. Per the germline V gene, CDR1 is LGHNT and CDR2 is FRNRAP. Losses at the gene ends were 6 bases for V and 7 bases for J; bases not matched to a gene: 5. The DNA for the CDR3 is TGTGCTAGTGGGTCGACTAGCGGGGTTAATGAGCAGTTCTTC. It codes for CASGSTSGVNEQFF.

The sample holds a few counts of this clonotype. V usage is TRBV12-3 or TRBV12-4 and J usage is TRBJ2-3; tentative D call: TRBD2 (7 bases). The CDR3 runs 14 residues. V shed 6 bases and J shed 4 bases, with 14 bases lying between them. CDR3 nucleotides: TGTGCCAGCAGGGCAGGGGCGGGAGCAGATACGCAGTATTTT. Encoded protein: CASRAGAGADTQYF.

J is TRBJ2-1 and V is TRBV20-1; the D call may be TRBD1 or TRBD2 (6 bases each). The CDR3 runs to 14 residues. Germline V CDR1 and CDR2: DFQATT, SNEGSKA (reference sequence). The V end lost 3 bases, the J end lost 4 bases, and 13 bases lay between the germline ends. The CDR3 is CSASRGPEYNEQFF. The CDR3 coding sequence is TGCAGTGCTAGTCGGGGGCCCGAATACAATGAGCAGTTCTTC.

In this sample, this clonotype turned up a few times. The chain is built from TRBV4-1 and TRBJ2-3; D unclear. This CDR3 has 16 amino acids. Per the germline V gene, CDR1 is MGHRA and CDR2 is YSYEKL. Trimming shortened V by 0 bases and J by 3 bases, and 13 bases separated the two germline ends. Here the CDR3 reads CASSQDASGRTDTQYF. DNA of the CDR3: TGCGCCAGCAGCCAAGATGCATCCGGCAGGACAGATACGCAGTATTTT.

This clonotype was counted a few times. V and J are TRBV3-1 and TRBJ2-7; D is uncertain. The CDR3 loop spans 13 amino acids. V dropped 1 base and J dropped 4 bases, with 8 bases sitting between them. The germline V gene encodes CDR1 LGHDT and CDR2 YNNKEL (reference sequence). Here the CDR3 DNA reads TGTGCCAGCAGCCAAGGCCCTTGGTACGAGCAGTACTTC. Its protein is CASSQGPWYEQYF.

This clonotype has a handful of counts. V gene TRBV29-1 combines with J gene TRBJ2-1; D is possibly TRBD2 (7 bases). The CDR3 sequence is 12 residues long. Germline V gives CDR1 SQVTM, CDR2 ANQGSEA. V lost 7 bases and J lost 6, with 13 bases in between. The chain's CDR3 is CSGGGPSNEQFF. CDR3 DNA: TGCAGCGGGGGGGGCCCATCCAATGAGCAGTTCTTC.

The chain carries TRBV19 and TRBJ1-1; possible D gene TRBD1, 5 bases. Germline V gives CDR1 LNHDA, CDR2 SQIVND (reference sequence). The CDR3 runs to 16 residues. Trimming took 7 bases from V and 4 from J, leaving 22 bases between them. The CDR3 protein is CASMGVYMQATTEAFF. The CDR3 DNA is TGTGCCAGTATGGGGGTTTACATGCAGGCGACCACTGAAGCTTTCTTT.

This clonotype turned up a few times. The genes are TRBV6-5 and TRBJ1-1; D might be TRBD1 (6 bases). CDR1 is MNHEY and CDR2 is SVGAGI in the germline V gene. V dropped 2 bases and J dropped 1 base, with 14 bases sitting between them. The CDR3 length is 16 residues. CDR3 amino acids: CASSYTSGGGNTEAFF. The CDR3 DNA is TGTGCCAGCAGTTACACGAGCGGAGGGGGGAACACTGAAGCTTTCTTT.

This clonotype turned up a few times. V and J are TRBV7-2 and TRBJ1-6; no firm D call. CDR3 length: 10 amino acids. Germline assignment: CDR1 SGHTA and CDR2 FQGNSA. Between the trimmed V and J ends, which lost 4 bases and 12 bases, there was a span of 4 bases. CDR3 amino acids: CASSSLPLHF. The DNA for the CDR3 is TGTGCCAGCAGCTCGCTACCCCTCCACTTT.

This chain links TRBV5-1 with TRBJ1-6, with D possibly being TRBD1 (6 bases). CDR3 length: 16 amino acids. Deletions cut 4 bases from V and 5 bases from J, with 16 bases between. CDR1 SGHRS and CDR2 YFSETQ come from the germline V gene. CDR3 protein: CASSVGGGINNSPLHF. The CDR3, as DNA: TGCGCCAGCAGCGTGGGGGGCGGCATAAATAATTCACCCCTCCACTTT.

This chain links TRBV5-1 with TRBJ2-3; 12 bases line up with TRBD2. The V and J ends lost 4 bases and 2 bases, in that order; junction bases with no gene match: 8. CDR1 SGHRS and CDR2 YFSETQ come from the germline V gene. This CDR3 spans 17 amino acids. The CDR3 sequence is CASSQGLAGPPTDTQYF. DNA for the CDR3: TGCGCCAGCAGCCAGGGACTAGCGGGTCCTCCCACAGATACGCAGTATTTT.

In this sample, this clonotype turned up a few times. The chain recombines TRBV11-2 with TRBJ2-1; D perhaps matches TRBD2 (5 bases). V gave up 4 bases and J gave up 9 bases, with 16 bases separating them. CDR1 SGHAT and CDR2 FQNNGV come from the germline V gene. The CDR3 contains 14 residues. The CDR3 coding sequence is TGTGCCAGCAGCTCAGACTACCTATGGAGTGAGCAGTTCTTC. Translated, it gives CASSSDYLWSEQFF.

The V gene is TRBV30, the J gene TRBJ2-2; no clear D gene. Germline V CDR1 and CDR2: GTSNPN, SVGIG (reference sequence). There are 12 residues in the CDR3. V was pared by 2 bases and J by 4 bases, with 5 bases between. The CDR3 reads CAWSLVTGELFF. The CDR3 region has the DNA TGTGCCTGGAGTCTGGTCACCGGGGAGCTGTTTTTT.

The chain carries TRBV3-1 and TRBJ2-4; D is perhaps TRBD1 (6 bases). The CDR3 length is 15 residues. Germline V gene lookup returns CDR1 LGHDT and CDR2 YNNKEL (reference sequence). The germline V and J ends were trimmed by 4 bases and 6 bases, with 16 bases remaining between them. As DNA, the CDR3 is TGTGCCAGCAGCCCGCAACAGGGCAATTCAAACATTCAGTACTTC. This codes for CASSPQQGNSNIQYF. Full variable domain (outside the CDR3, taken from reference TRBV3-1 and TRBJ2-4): DTAVSQTPKYLVTQMGNDKSIKCEQNLGHDTMYWYKQDSKKFLKIMFSYNNKELIINETVPNRFSPKSPDKAHLNLHINSLELGDSAVYFCASSPQQGNSNIQYFGAGTRLSVL.

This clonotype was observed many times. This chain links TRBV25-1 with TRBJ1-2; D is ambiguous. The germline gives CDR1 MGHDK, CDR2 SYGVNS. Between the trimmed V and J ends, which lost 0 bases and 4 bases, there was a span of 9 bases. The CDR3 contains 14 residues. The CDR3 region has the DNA TGTGCCAGCAGTGAATACGGAAAGACCTATGGCTACACCTTC. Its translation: CASSEYGKTYGYTF.

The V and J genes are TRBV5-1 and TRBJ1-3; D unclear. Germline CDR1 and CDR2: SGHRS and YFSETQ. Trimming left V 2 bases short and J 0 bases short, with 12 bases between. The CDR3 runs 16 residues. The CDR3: CASSFEGSSSGNTIYF. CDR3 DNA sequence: TGCGCCAGCAGCTTTGAAGGTTCATCCTCTGGAAACACCATATATTTT.

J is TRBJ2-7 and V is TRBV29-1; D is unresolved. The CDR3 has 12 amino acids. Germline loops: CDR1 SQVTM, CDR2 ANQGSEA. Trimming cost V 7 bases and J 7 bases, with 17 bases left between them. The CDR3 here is CSAENSPLEQYF. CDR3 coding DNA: TGCAGCGCAGAAAATAGCCCCCTGGAGCAGTACTTC.

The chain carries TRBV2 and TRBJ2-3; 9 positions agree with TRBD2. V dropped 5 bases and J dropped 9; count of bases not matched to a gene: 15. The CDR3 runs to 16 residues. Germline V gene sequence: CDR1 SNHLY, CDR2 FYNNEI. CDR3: CASSSTAGTSSSTQYF. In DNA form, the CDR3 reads TGTGCCAGCAGTTCTACCGCCGGGACTAGCTCGTCCACGCAGTATTTT.

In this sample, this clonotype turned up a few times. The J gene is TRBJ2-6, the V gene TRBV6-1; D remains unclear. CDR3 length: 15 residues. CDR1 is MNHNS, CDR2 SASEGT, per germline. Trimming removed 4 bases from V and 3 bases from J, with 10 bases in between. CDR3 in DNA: TGTGCCAGCAGTGCGGCCGTGGGTGGGGCCAACGTCCTGACTTTC. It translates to CASSAAVGGANVLTF.

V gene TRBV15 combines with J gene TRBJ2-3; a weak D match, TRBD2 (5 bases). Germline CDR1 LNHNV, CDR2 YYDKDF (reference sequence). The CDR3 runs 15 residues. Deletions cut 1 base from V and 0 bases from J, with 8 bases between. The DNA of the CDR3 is TGTGCCACCAGCAGAGGTGGCGGGAGCACAGATACGCAGTATTTT. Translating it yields CATSRGGGSTDTQYF.